One and the same sample provided the 32 T cell receptor beta chains below, sequenced in a study of blood T cell repertoires in COVID-19. Clones were read by immunoSEQ multiplex PCR, and TCRdb kept only the in-frame ones, dropping some. The table shows 300,000 to 400,000 clones, with roughly 87% occurring only once. The sequenced material came from peripheral blood. All receptors come from a man aged 45-60 years with active or convalescent COVID-19.

J is TRBJ1-2 and V is TRBV11-2; weak D call: TRBD1 (6 bases). This CDR3 is built from 13 residues. Trimming took off 5 bases at V and 7 bases at J, with 14 bases between the two ends. Germline V gene data show CDR1 as SGHAT and CDR2 as FQNNGV. Written as DNA, the CDR3 is TGTGCCAGCAGCACATTCGGGGGGCCTGGCTACACCTTC. It specifies CASSTFGGPGYTF.

V is TRBV4-3 and J is TRBJ1-2; D is undetermined. The length of the CDR3 is 13 residues. Germline V gene sequence: CDR1 LGHNA, CDR2 YSLEER. The V and J ends lost 4 bases and 3 bases respectively, with 9 bases between them. Here the CDR3 DNA reads TGCGCCAGCAGCCCTCAGATCGACTATGGCTACACCTTC. Translating gives CASSPQIDYGYTF.

This rearrangement joins TRBV19 to TRBJ2-1; TRBD1 agrees at 8 bases. The CDR3 is 15 amino acids. The ends lost 3 bases at V and 8 bases at J; junction bases unmatched: 9. The V gene's germline CDR1 is LNHDA and CDR2 SQIVND (reference sequence). The DNA of the CDR3 is TGTGCCAGTAGTATCGCGGGGACAGGCGGGTATGAGCAGTTCTTC. Translating gives CASSIAGTGGYEQFF. Full variable domain (outside the CDR3, taken from reference TRBV19 and TRBJ2-1): DGGITQSPKYLFRKEGQNVTLSCEQNLNHDAMYWYRQDPGQGLRLIYYSQIVNDFQKGDIAEGYSVSREKKESFPLTVTSAQKNPTAFYLCASSIAGTGGYEQFFGPGTRLTVL.

The chain is built from TRBV7-9 and TRBJ2-3; 7 bases match TRBD1. Trimming removed 5 bases from V and 7 bases from J; junction bases left unmatched: 12. The CDR3 is made up of 15 amino acids. Germline V gene sequence: CDR1 SEHNR, CDR2 FQNEAQ (reference sequence). The CDR3 region is CASSPDRVRMYTQYF. The CDR3 bases are TGTGCCAGCAGCCCAGACAGGGTGCGGATGTATACGCAGTATTTT. Complete variable domain (other parts from reference TRBV7-9 and TRBJ2-3): DTGVSQNPRHKITKRGQNVTFRCDPISEHNRLYWYRQTLGQGPEFLTYFQNEAQLEKSRLLSDRFSAERPKGSFSTLEIQRTEQGDSAMYLCASSPDRVRMYTQYFGPGTRLTVL.

The V and J genes are TRBV5-1 and TRBJ2-5, with 14 bases that match TRBD2. This CDR3 has 17 residues. The germline gives CDR1 SGHRS, CDR2 YFSETQ. Germline trimming cut 4 bases from V and 5 bases from J; bases unmatched to any gene: 10. DNA of the CDR3: TGCGCCAGCAGCCCCGGGACTAGCGGGAGTGTTAGGGAGACCCAGTACTTC. It specifies CASSPGTSGSVRETQYF.

J is TRBJ2-1 and V is TRBV19; D is possibly TRBD2 (7 bases). V lost 10 bases to trimming and J lost 7 bases, with 20 bases between them. Germline V gene sequence: CDR1 LNHDA, CDR2 SQIVND (reference sequence). There are 14 residues in the CDR3. The CDR3: CATSGGGSRNEQFF. DNA for the CDR3: TGTGCCACATCTGGGGGCGGGAGCCGAAATGAGCAGTTCTTC.

The J gene is TRBJ1-6, the V gene TRBV14; D possibly corresponds to TRBD1 (5 bases). CDR3 length equals 16 residues. The V end lost 1 base, the J end lost 7 bases, and 14 bases lay between the germline ends. Germline CDR1 is SGHDN and CDR2 is FVKESK. The CDR3 loop is CASSQGGWQRNSPLHF. In nucleotides, the CDR3 is TGTGCCAGCAGCCAAGGGGGCTGGCAGAGGAATTCACCCCTCCACTTT.

The V call is TRBV28, the J call TRBJ1-1, with D possibly matching TRBD1 (5 bases). This CDR3 contains 15 residues. V lost 4 bases to trimming and J lost 5 bases, with 17 bases between them. Germline loops: CDR1 MDHEN, CDR2 SYDVKM. CDR3 protein: CASSSPPGGGTEAFF. The CDR3 coding sequence is TGTGCCAGCAGTTCCCCTCCGGGGGGTGGGACTGAAGCTTTCTTT.

The gene calls are TRBV19 and TRBJ1-2, with a weak D call TRBD1 (5 bases). The CDR3 loop spans 15 amino acids. Germline V lookup: CDR1 LNHDA, CDR2 SQIVND (reference sequence). Trimming left V 4 bases short and J 0 bases short, with 12 bases between. CDR3 sequence: CASSSRQSSNYGYTF. The CDR3 DNA reads as TGTGCCAGTAGTAGTAGACAGAGTTCTAACTATGGCTACACCTTC.

The rearrangement joins TRBV28 to TRBJ2-1; 9 nucleotides line up with TRBD1. The V gene's germline CDR1 is MDHEN and CDR2 SYDVKM. The CDR3 is made up of 16 amino acids. The J segment lost 6 bases and the V segment lost 6 bases, leaving 12 bases of the junction unmatched. CDR3 nucleotides: TGTGCCAGCAGGTTACCCGGGACAGGGATGGGCAATGAGCAGTTCTTC. Its protein is CASRLPGTGMGNEQFF.

The gene calls are TRBV7-2 and TRBJ2-2; D possibly corresponds to TRBD1 (6 bases). The CDR3 is made up of 14 amino acids. Trimming shortened V by 1 base and J by 7 bases, and 10 bases separated the two germline ends. Germline assignment: CDR1 SGHTA and CDR2 FQGNSA. The CDR3 DNA follows: TGTGCCAGCAGCTTAGACAGGGAAGGCGGGGAGCTGTTTTTT. Amino acids: CASSLDREGGELFF.

The chain joins TRBV10-3 to TRBJ1-4, with TRBD1 identical over 8 bases. J gave up 7 bases and V 4 bases, and 2 bases lay outside the gene matches. The CDR3 totals 13 residues. Germline V gene sequence: CDR1 ENHRY, CDR2 SYGVKD. CDR3 in DNA: TGTGCCATCAGTGTGGGGACAGGTGAAAAACTGTTTTTT. Its protein product is CAISVGTGEKLFF.

The genes are TRBV19 and TRBJ2-3; tentative D call: TRBD1 (5 bases). V lost 5 bases and J lost 9, with 9 bases in between. The CDR3 consists of 11 residues. The V gene's germline CDR1 is LNHDA and CDR2 SQIVND (reference sequence). The CDR3 region is CASSRRGTQYF. The DNA of the CDR3 is TGTGCCAGTAGTCGAAGGGGAACGCAGTATTTT.

V usage is TRBV28 and J usage is TRBJ2-7, with a tentative D call TRBD2 (5 bases). In germline, CDR1 is MDHEN, CDR2 SYDVKM. This CDR3 region has 11 residues. With 5 bases removed from V and 6 bases from J, the gap between germline ends came to 8 bases. CDR3: CASSASREQYF. CDR3 DNA sequence: TGTGCCAGCAGTGCTAGCCGCGAGCAGTACTTC.

The table lists this clone with a few counts. The chain is built from TRBV28 and TRBJ1-5; 8 bases align to TRBD1. This CDR3 is built from 17 residues. With V trimmed by 2 bases and J by 1 base, 7 bases remained unmatched. Germline V CDR1 and CDR2: MDHEN, SYDVKM. CDR3 protein: CASSLATGGGSNQPQHF. DNA of the CDR3: TGTGCCAGCAGTTTAGCCACAGGGGGAGGAAGCAATCAGCCCCAGCATTTT. Full variable domain (remainder filled in from reference TRBV28 and TRBJ1-5): DVKVTQSSRYLVKRTGEKVFLECVQDMDHENMFWYRQDPGLGLRLIYFSYDVKMKEKGDIPEGYSVSREKKERFSLILESASTNQTSMYLCASSLATGGGSNQPQHFGDGTRLSIL.

This clone was observed a few times. CDR3 DNA: TGTGCCAGCAGCGCCCGGACAGATTATGTCAATGAGCAGTTCTTC. Amino acid sequence: CASSARTDYVNEQFF. V gene TRBV9 combines with J gene TRBJ2-1, with TRBD1 as a possible D gene (6 bases). V was cut by 3 bases and J by 6 bases, with 16 bases left in between. The CDR3 has 15 amino acids. Germline CDR1 and CDR2: SGDLS and YYNGEE.

The rearrangement links TRBV30 to TRBJ2-1; a possible D gene is TRBD2 (6 bases). Trimming left V 1 base short and J 8 bases short, with 12 bases between. The CDR3 is 13 residues long. Germline CDR1 reads GTSNPN; CDR2 reads SVGIG (reference sequence). CDR3 region: CAWSAAGLDEQFF. DNA of the CDR3: TGTGCCTGGAGTGCCGCGGGACTCGATGAGCAGTTCTTC.

The chain combines TRBV19 with TRBJ1-4, with a tentative D call TRBD1 (6 bases). Per germline, CDR1 LNHDA and CDR2 SQIVND (reference sequence). The CDR3 is 14 amino acids. V was pared by 3 bases and J by 3 bases, with 8 bases between. The chain's CDR3 is CASSIRQANEKLFF. The DNA of the CDR3 is TGTGCCAGTAGTATTCGACAGGCTAATGAAAAACTGTTTTTT.

The chain joins TRBV10-1 to TRBJ2-3, with 10 bases aligning to TRBD1. V was pared by 5 bases and J by 4 bases, with 6 bases of the junction left unmatched. The CDR3 extends over 15 amino acids. Per germline, CDR1 WNHNN and CDR2 SYGVQD (reference sequence). CDR3 amino acids: CASSPGTGVSDTQYF. CDR3 bases: TGCGCCAGCAGTCCCGGGACAGGGGTTTCAGATACGCAGTATTTT.

The chain joins TRBV6-1 to TRBJ2-5; D is uncertain. Germline CDR1 MNHNS, CDR2 SASEGT. This CDR3 region has 13 residues. Trimming removed 3 bases from V and 1 base from J, with 6 bases in between. The DNA for the CDR3 is TGTGCCAGCAGTGAGAACACCCAAGAGACCCAGTACTTC. Translating it yields CASSENTQETQYF.

The chain recombines TRBV7-2 with TRBJ2-7, with 10 nucleotides matching TRBD1. The germline V gene has CDR1 SGHTA and CDR2 FQGNSA. The CDR3 runs 15 residues. J lost 5 bases, V lost 5 bases, and 9 bases had no gene match. The CDR3 coding sequence is TGTGCCAGCAGCCGGGACAGGGGTCCCGGGGACGAGCAGTACTTC. This codes for CASSRDRGPGDEQYF.

V and J are TRBV2 and TRBJ2-7; 10 bases fit TRBD2. The CDR3 contains 15 residues. V shed 1 base, J shed 5 bases, and the junction held 5 bases outside the gene matches. The germline V gene encodes CDR1 SNHLY and CDR2 FYNNEI. CDR3 in DNA: TGTGCCAGCAGTGAAGAGCGGGGGGGGAGGAACGAGCAGTACTTC. Residues: CASSEERGGRNEQYF.

The DNA of the CDR3 is TGTGCCAGCAGTTTAGACAGGGGGGATGAGCAGTTCTTC. This gives the protein CASSLDRGDEQFF. The rearrangement uses TRBV12-3 or TRBV12-4 and TRBJ2-1; 8 bases agree with TRBD1. There are 13 residues in the CDR3. The V gene end was trimmed by 1 base and the J gene end by 8 bases; junction bases not matched to a gene: 1.

The V and J genes are TRBV7-9 and TRBJ1-2, with 9 bases aligning to TRBD1. The germline gives CDR1 SEHNR, CDR2 FQNEAQ (reference sequence). CDR3 length: 15 residues. J was trimmed by 2 bases and V by 3 bases; bases with no gene match: 4. CDR3 sequence reads: CASSLYGTGNYGYTF. In DNA, the CDR3 is TGTGCCAGCAGCTTGTACGGGACAGGGAACTATGGCTACACCTTC. The full variable domain, completed using reference TRBV7-9 and TRBJ1-2, is DTGVSQNPRHKITKRGQNVTFRCDPISEHNRLYWYRQTLGQGPEFLTYFQNEAQLEKSRLLSDRFSAERPKGSFSTLEIQRTEQGDSAMYLCASSLYGTGNYGYTFGSGTRLTVV.

The chain is built from TRBV10-3 and TRBJ1-2; 12 bases agree with TRBD1. This CDR3 is 16 amino acids long. In germline, CDR1 is ENHRY, CDR2 SYGVKD. V lost 10 bases to trimming and J lost 3 bases; unmatched junction nucleotides: 12. CDR3 in DNA: TGTGCCAGTTCACCGGGACAGGGGGCGTCTTACTATGGCTACACCTTC. It codes for CASSPGQGASYYGYTF.

This clone showed up just a few times. V usage is TRBV27 and J usage is TRBJ2-7; D may be TRBD2 (5 bases). V lost 0 bases to trimming and J lost 5 bases, with 11 bases between them. This CDR3 is built from 14 residues. The germline V gene has CDR1 MNHEY and CDR2 SMNVEV (reference sequence). The CDR3 region is CASSLSGNSDEQYF. For the CDR3, the DNA is TGTGCCAGCAGTTTATCCGGGAATTCGGACGAGCAGTACTTC.

A single count supports this clone. This sequence joins TRBV28 and TRBJ1-5, with D hard to call. V dropped 3 bases and J dropped 3 bases, with 12 bases sitting between them. This CDR3 comprises 15 residues. The germline V gene has CDR1 MDHEN and CDR2 SYDVKM. The CDR3 loop reads CASSLGGLFNQPQHF. CDR3 DNA sequence: TGTGCCAGCAGTTTGGGCGGGCTTTTCAATCAGCCCCAGCATTTT.

The rearrangement joins TRBV5-6 to TRBJ1-5, with D possibly TRBD1 on 6 matching bases. The CDR3 contains 14 residues. V gave up 0 bases and J gave up 7 bases, with 11 bases separating them. Per the germline V gene, CDR1 is SGHDT and CDR2 is YYEEEE. The CDR3 nucleotides are TGTGCCAGCAGCTTGGCACAGGGATGGCAGCCCCAGCATTTT. It translates to CASSLAQGWQPQHF.

V gene TRBV5-8 combines with J gene TRBJ1-5; D might be TRBD1 (6 bases). Germline loops: CDR1 SGHTS, CDR2 YDEGEE. The V end was cut by 0 bases, the J end by 6 bases, with 10 bases between. The CDR3 runs 14 residues. CDR3 loop: CASSLDRVGQPQHF. Here the CDR3 DNA reads TGTGCCAGCAGCTTGGACAGGGTTGGTCAGCCCCAGCATTTT.

The chain carries TRBV7-2 and TRBJ2-1; 14 nucleotides line up with TRBD2. This CDR3 has 18 residues. Losses at the gene ends were 5 bases for V and 0 bases for J; bases not matched to a gene: 6. From germline, CDR1 is SGHTA and CDR2 FQGNSA. In DNA form, the CDR3 reads TGTGCCAGCAGCAGGACTAGCGGGGGGTTCAGCTCCTACAATGAGCAGTTCTTC. The encoded protein is CASSRTSGGFSSYNEQFF.

This clone was detected a few times. The chain links TRBV7-2 to TRBJ1-1; D gene uncertain. The CDR3 runs to 13 residues. Germline V CDR1 and CDR2: SGHTA, FQGNSA. V was trimmed by 2 bases and J by 8 bases, leaving 12 bases between them. This CDR3 reads CASSLTSSPEAFF. CDR3 coding DNA: TGTGCCAGCAGCTTAACGAGTTCGCCAGAAGCTTTCTTT.

The chain couples TRBV5-1 to TRBJ2-7, with D possibly TRBD1 on 6 matching bases. Trimming stripped 3 bases from V and 2 bases from J, with 15 bases between. The CDR3 sequence is 15 residues long. From germline, CDR1 is SGHRS and CDR2 YFSETQ. The chain's CDR3 is CASSSRGQFTYEQYF. The CDR3 DNA reads TGCGCCAGCAGCTCCCGAGGACAGTTTACCTACGAGCAGTACTTC.